Here is one TCR beta chain with its context. The sample originates from a study of CD8+ T cells in alopecia areata. The CDR3 has 11 amino acids. The germline V gene encodes CDR1 GTSNPN and CDR2 SVGIG (reference sequence). The V gene lost 5 bases and the J gene lost 6 bases, with 8 bases spanning the gap. It was cDNA, reverse transcribed from extracted RNA, that served as the sequencing template. The assay was immunoSEQ multiplex PCR, and TCRdb's table has in-frame clones only and misses some. This table has approximately 120,000 clones, approximately 60% appearing once. Treatment: oral pan-JAK inhibitor, 5-10 mg twice daily.

The sequenced sample was CD4+ T cells sorted from blood, obtained at week 4, from a patient treated with tofacitinib. V is TRBV30 and J is TRBJ2-1; D is uncertain. This TCR derives from a human donor with alopecia areata. CDR3 DNA: TGTGCCTGGGCCCTGGCCAATGAGCAGTTCTTC. Residues: CAWALANEQFF.